Here is one T cell receptor beta chain with its context. Its antigen is still unknown. This CDR3 comprises 12 residues. V dropped 6 bases and J dropped 2 bases, with 9 bases sitting between them. Per germline, CDR1 DFQATT and CDR2 SNEGSKA (reference sequence). These data come from a study of post-analysis software for immune sequencing data. Study findings and constraints: Patients had higher frequencies than controls of five TRBV segments, including TRBV5-6, TRBV5-1 and TRBV20-1.

Unique molecular identifiers were carried by the TCR beta cDNA libraries. MiXCR was run by TCRdb on the PCR reads, yielding one entry per CDR3 protein. The repertoire holds 820,000 or so distinct CDR3 sequences, approximately 53% seen once, with about 4.5% in the top ten. The V and J genes are TRBV20-1 and TRBJ2-3, with D maybe TRBD2 (6 bases). The sequencing input was blood. The TCR comes from a girl aged 5-17 years with multiple sclerosis. CDR3 sequence reads: CSAREATDTQYF. The CDR3 DNA sequence: TGCAGTGCAAGGGAGGCCACAGATACGCAGTATTTT.